This is a list of T cell receptor beta chains from one sample in a study of blood T cell repertoires in COVID-19. Data came from immunoSEQ multiplex PCR; TCRdb stores just in-frame clones and leaves some out. The data hold about 58,000 clones, with 81% observed a single time. Sequencing was done on a sample of peripheral blood. The receptors here all came from a man aged 60 to 69 with COVID-19, enrolled during active disease. CDR3s include the opening cysteine and the closing phenylalanine or tryptophan. Each record gives: clone size, V gene, D gene, J gene, CDR3 protein, CDR3 DNA. A D gene is named only where the DNA matches it firmly. The size field is filled for only some rows; it gives once, few, many or a size class.

>.|TRBV6-5|TRBD2|TRBJ2-7
CASRGLAGFNEQYF
TGTGCCAGCCGGGGACTAGCGGGATTCAACGAGCAGTACTTC
>.|TRBV3-1/TRBV3-2|.|TRBJ1-1
CASSQEYSVSTEAFF
TGTGCCAGCAGCCAAGAATACTCGGTGAGCACTGAAGCTTTCTTT
>.|TRBV18|.|TRBJ1-4
CASSPRQTNEKLFF
TGTGCCAGCTCACCACGGCAGACTAATGAAAAACTGTTTTTT
>.|TRBV18|TRBD1|TRBJ1-5
CASSPTGDQPQHF
TGTGCCAGCTCACCAACAGGGGATCAGCCCCAGCATTTT
>.|TRBV6-6|TRBD1|TRBJ2-7
CASTLPARTGRHEQYF
TGTGCCAGCACTCTACCCGCGAGGACAGGGAGGCACGAGCAGTACTTC
>.|TRBV10-1|.|TRBJ1-1
CASSEWGVEAFF
TGCGCCAGCAGTGAGTGGGGAGTGGAAGCTTTCTTT
>.|TRBV19|TRBD2|TRBJ2-7
CASSPGAGAYEQYF
TGTGCCAGTAGTCCTGGCGCGGGGGCCTACGAGCAGTACTTC
>few|TRBV18|TRBD1|TRBJ1-2
CASSEDRGINYGYTF
TGTGCCAGCTCAGAAGACAGGGGAATTAACTATGGCTACACCTTC
>.|TRBV2|TRBD1|TRBJ2-5
CASSMGKPGQGAQYF
TGTGCCAGCAGTATGGGGAAACCGGGACAGGGGGCCCAGTACTTC
>.|TRBV20-1|.|TRBJ2-5
CSARAGETQYF
TGCAGTGCTAGAGCAGGAGAGACCCAGTACTTC
>.|TRBV6-5|TRBD1|TRBJ1-3
CASQTTGNSGNTIYF
TGTGCCAGCCAGACGACAGGGAACTCTGGAAACACCATATATTTT
>.|TRBV20-1|.|TRBJ2-1
CSASLAAEQFF
TGCAGTGCTAGCTTAGCGGCTGAGCAGTTCTTC
>.|TRBV4-1|.|TRBJ1-2
CASSQDEGGDYGYTF
TGCGCCAGCAGCCAAGATGAGGGCGGGGACTATGGCTACACCTTC
>.|TRBV11-2|TRBD1|TRBJ2-7
CASSHSGTGGEDF
TGTGCCAGCAGCCATTCCGGGACAGGGGGCGAAGACTTC
>.|TRBV7-9|.|TRBJ1-1
CASSLGQRNTEAFF
TGTGCCAGCAGCTTAGGACAGCGGAACACTGAAGCTTTCTTT